This TCR beta chain was identified during a study of blood T cells in healthy people across ages. Study-wide background: About one barcoded beta molecule per two T cells came from capture by template switching.

Isolation of PBMCs gave at least 7 million cells per sample. General study points: PBMCs were not sorted, which prevented a conclusive comparison of naive versus antigen-experienced cells.

Primed by a sample-barcoded 5' primer and a J-beta primer mix, a second PCR proceeded for roughly 6 to 12 cycles. Each cDNA was tagged by a template-switch adaptor containing 12 random nucleotides. Each CDR3 protein gets one entry after TCRdb re-called the 5' RACE reads with MiXCR. The sample lists under 2 million distinct CDR3 sequences, around 36% occurring once. In its sample, this clonotype was seen a few times. The antigen is unknown. Trimming removed 3 bases from V and 13 bases from J, with 19 bases in between. The CDR3 extends over 15 amino acids. Sequencing was performed on blood. The J gene is TRBJ1-6, the V gene TRBV12-3 or TRBV12-4, with a possible D match to TRBD1 (6 bases). The sequence derives from a woman under 40 in good health. This CDR3 is CASSLWDIQMGPLHF. CDR3 nucleotide sequence: TGTGCCAGCAGTTTGTGGGACATTCAGATGGGGCCCCTCCACTTT.